These 30 T cell receptor beta chains share one sample of origin, sequenced in a study of regulatory T cells in long-lasting Graves disease. Researchers made TCR beta libraries by using iRepertoire HTBI primers and running Arm-PCR on CDR3 regions. Using its own MiXCR run on the multiplex PCR reads, TCRdb lists one record per CDR3 protein. The repertoire has under 800,000 distinct CDR3 sequences, roughly 15% of them found once; the top ten carry 18%. The time point: newly diagnosed GD, antithyroid drugs for less than 3 months. RNA from PBMCs was the source of the TCR library. These data were also reused for a study on T cells in Graves' hyperthyroidism and ophthalmopathy.

Sequencing was performed on peripheral blood mononuclear cells (PBMCs), taken at new diagnosis, from a patient treated with antithyroid drugs. These receptor sequences come from a woman in her twenties or thirties with Graves disease.

The chain recombines TRBV28 with TRBJ2-7, with no clear D. With 6 bases removed from V and 6 bases from J, the gap between germline ends came to 15 bases. Germline CDR1 reads MDHEN; CDR2 reads SYDVKM. This CDR3 region has 13 residues. CDR3 nucleotide sequence: TGTGCCAGCAGCTATACTCCCATCCCCGAGCAGTACTTC. It specifies CASSYTPIPEQYF.

The table lists this clonotype with many counts. J is TRBJ1-2 and V is TRBV28; D may be TRBD1 (6 bases). The CDR3 spans 13 residues. Germline V lookup: CDR1 MDHEN, CDR2 SYDVKM. V dropped 4 bases and J dropped 3 bases, with 9 bases sitting between them. DNA of the CDR3: TGTGCCAGCAGTTCAAGACAGGACTATGGCTACACCTTC. As protein: CASSSRQDYGYTF.

This rearrangement joins TRBV19 to TRBJ2-3; tentatively, D is TRBD2 (6 bases). V gave up 4 bases and J gave up 2 bases, with 19 bases separating them. The length of the CDR3 is 17 residues. The germline CDR1 and CDR2 sequences are LNHDA and SQIVND (reference sequence). The CDR3 sequence is CASSSPPGLLITDTQYF. CDR3 nucleotide sequence: TGTGCCAGTAGTAGCCCCCCCGGACTACTTATCACAGATACGCAGTATTTT.

V usage is TRBV20-1 and J usage is TRBJ2-7; 12 bases map to TRBD2. This CDR3 contains 14 residues. Germline V CDR1 and CDR2: DFQATT, SNEGSKA (reference sequence). Losses at the gene ends were 1 base for V and 6 bases for J; bases not matched to a gene: 4. CDR3 sequence reads: CSARASGRATEQYF. The CDR3 coding sequence is TGCAGTGCTAGAGCTAGCGGGAGGGCGACCGAGCAGTACTTC.

In its sample, this clonotype was seen a few times. CDR3 sequence: CASSLLGQGASVGAFF. Written as DNA, the CDR3 is TGTGCCAGCAGTTTATTAGGTCAGGGGGCAAGCGTAGGAGCTTTCTTT. This chain uses TRBV28 with TRBJ1-1, with TRBD1 matching over 8 bases. After removal of 1 base from V and 10 bases from J, the junction contained 14 bases not matched to a gene. This CDR3 has 16 residues. From germline, CDR1 is MDHEN and CDR2 SYDVKM.

This clonotype showed up just a few times. The rearrangement links TRBV6-9 to TRBJ2-7; D is perhaps TRBD2 (6 bases). The CDR3 spans 15 residues. In germline, CDR1 is MNHGY, CDR2 SVAAGI. Trimming took 3 bases from V and 5 from J, leaving 17 bases between them. The CDR3 region is CASSYSRRGTDEQYF. The CDR3 DNA sequence: TGTGCCAGCAGTTACTCTCGACGGGGGACGGACGAGCAGTACTTC.

This clonotype was found a few times. This chain uses TRBV12-3 or TRBV12-4 with TRBJ2-5; 7 bases are shared with TRBD1. CDR3 length: 14 amino acids. V was clipped by 5 bases and J by 3 bases; unmatched bases: 6. The CDR3 bases are TGTGCCAGCAGTCTTACAGGGGCGGAAGAGACCCAGTACTTC. This gives the protein CASSLTGAEETQYF.

This clonotype was observed many times. V usage is TRBV20-1 and J usage is TRBJ2-1; a possible D gene is TRBD1 (6 bases). The CDR3 is 13 amino acids. Germline CDR1 and CDR2: DFQATT and SNEGSKA (reference sequence). V lost 5 bases to trimming and J lost 7 bases, with 15 bases between them. The CDR3 region has the DNA TGCAGTGCTCGGACAGAGCTATGGAATGAGCAGTTCTTC. This translates into CSARTELWNEQFF.

This clonotype was picked up many times. The J gene is TRBJ2-5, the V gene TRBV7-9; unclear D gene. Trimming stripped 1 base from V and 4 bases from J, with 13 bases between. Germline V gene lookup returns CDR1 SEHNR and CDR2 FQNEAQ (reference sequence). This CDR3 is built from 15 residues. The chain's CDR3 is CASSLVGYPAETQYF. CDR3 sequence (DNA): TGTGCCAGCAGCTTAGTAGGCTACCCCGCAGAGACCCAGTACTTC.

V usage is TRBV9 and J usage is TRBJ2-3, with D possibly being TRBD1 (5 bases). V gave up 4 bases and J gave up 2 bases, with 11 bases separating them. CDR1 is SGDLS, CDR2 YYNGEE, per germline. This CDR3 has 14 amino acids. CDR3: CASSWGNSTDTQYF. CDR3 coding DNA: TGTGCCAGCAGCTGGGGCAACTCCACAGATACGCAGTATTTT.

The table lists this clonotype with a few counts. The chain carries TRBV9 and TRBJ2-3, with a weak D call TRBD2 (6 bases). The V gene lost 1 base and the J gene lost 6 bases, with 12 bases spanning the gap. The CDR3 length is 14 residues. In germline, CDR1 is SGDLS, CDR2 YYNGEE. The CDR3 protein is CASSVTGVEDTQYF. The CDR3 DNA sequence: TGTGCCAGCAGCGTAACGGGAGTGGAGGATACGCAGTATTTT.

This clonotype was seen a few times. CDR3 DNA: TGTGCCAGCAGTTATGGCCAAACGCTAGCCAAAAACATTCAGTACTTC. Translating it yields CASSYGQTLAKNIQYF. The V gene is TRBV6-5, the J gene TRBJ2-4; D is undetermined. V was shortened by 3 bases and J by 0 bases, with 12 bases between the two germline ends. The length of the CDR3 is 16 residues. Per the germline V gene, CDR1 is MNHEY and CDR2 is SVGAGI.

The gene calls are TRBV28 and TRBJ1-5, with 7 bases lining up with TRBD1. V lost 5 bases, J lost 6 bases, and 7 bases stayed unmatched. The V gene's germline CDR1 is MDHEN and CDR2 SYDVKM. The CDR3 is 14 residues long. The CDR3 protein is CASSAGGGGQPQHF. DNA for the CDR3: TGTGCCAGCAGTGCAGGGGGGGGCGGTCAGCCCCAGCATTTT.

The sample holds a few counts of this clonotype. The rearrangement uses TRBV7-8 and TRBJ1-5; D gene unclear. The V and J ends lost 1 base and 6 bases respectively, with 10 bases between them. This CDR3 has 14 residues. The V gene's germline CDR1 is SGHVS and CDR2 FQNEAQ. The CDR3 reads CASSLVEVGQPQHF. The CDR3 region has the DNA TGTGCCAGCAGCTTAGTGGAAGTCGGTCAGCCCCAGCATTTT.

This clonotype has ten or more counts. The chain links TRBV28 to TRBJ2-2; unclear D gene. The CDR3 runs to 13 residues. V was clipped by 8 bases and J by 2 bases, with 9 bases between them. Germline CDR1 reads MDHEN; CDR2 reads SYDVKM. The CDR3 DNA reads as TGTGCCAGCCAGGACGGCAACACCGGGGAGCTGTTTTTT. Protein sequence: CASQDGNTGELFF.

This clonotype was seen at least ten times. V gene TRBV28 combines with J gene TRBJ1-2, with 8 nucleotides matching TRBD1. The CDR3 has 15 residues. The V and J ends lost 4 bases and 3 bases, in that order; junction bases with no gene match: 7. Germline loops: CDR1 MDHEN, CDR2 SYDVKM. This chain's CDR3 is CASSSLDRVDYGYTF. The CDR3 bases are TGTGCCAGCAGTTCGTTGGACAGGGTAGACTATGGCTACACCTTC.

This clonotype was found many times. The V call is TRBV10-3, the J call TRBJ1-2; maybe TRBD1 (6 bases). Trimming removed 2 bases from V and 4 bases from J, with 20 bases in between. The CDR3 runs to 17 residues. Germline CDR1 reads ENHRY; CDR2 reads SYGVKD. Written as DNA, the CDR3 is TGTGCCATCAGTGAGATGCTCAACCGGGACATACGCTATGGCTACACCTTC. The encoded protein is CAISEMLNRDIRYGYTF.

V is TRBV18 and J is TRBJ2-6; D gene unclear. V was cut by 4 bases and J by 3 bases, with 16 bases left in between. Germline CDR1 is KGHSH and CDR2 is LQKENI. The CDR3 loop spans 17 amino acids. The CDR3: CASSLTNSVVGANVLTF. The CDR3 DNA reads as TGTGCCAGCTCACTCACAAACTCGGTCGTTGGGGCCAACGTCCTGACTTTC.

This clonotype was seen at least ten times. The rearrangement joins TRBV7-3 to TRBJ2-3, with a weak D call TRBD2 (6 bases). The V gene's germline CDR1 is SGHTA and CDR2 FQGTGA. This CDR3 has 16 amino acids. V was pared by 1 base and J by 0 bases, with 11 bases between. CDR3 in amino acids: CASSLMGGTSTDTQYF. The CDR3 nucleotides are TGTGCCAGCAGCTTAATGGGCGGGACTAGCACAGATACGCAGTATTTT.

This clonotype came up many times. The genes are TRBV5-4 and TRBJ2-1; D is unclear. Germline V lookup: CDR1 SGHNT, CDR2 YYREEE (reference sequence). The CDR3 covers 11 residues. The germline V and J ends were trimmed by 1 base and 8 bases, with 4 bases remaining between them. The CDR3 nucleotides read TGTGCCAGCAGCTTGTGGGATGAGCAGTTCTTC. It is translated as CASSLWDEQFF.

Regarding this clonotype: This may stem from a read error, because a much larger clone lies one nucleotide away. The J gene is TRBJ2-7, the V gene TRBV12-3 or TRBV12-4; D is possibly TRBD1 (6 bases). Trimming pared 7 bases from V and 9 bases from J, leaving 19 bases between. CDR3 length equals 13 residues. CDR3 coding DNA: TGTGCCAGCAAAGAACAGAACAGGGTGGGGCAGTACTTC. This gives the protein CASKEQNRVGQYF.

This clonotype was counted many times. The rearrangement joins TRBV2 to TRBJ2-1, with 9 bases aligning to TRBD2. Germline loops: CDR1 SNHLY, CDR2 FYNNEI. Losses at the gene ends were 6 bases for V and 1 base for J; bases not matched to a gene: 4. This CDR3 comprises 15 residues. The CDR3 protein is CASRGGLASYNEQFF. CDR3 bases: TGTGCCAGCAGGGGGGGACTAGCTTCCTACAATGAGCAGTTCTTC.

This clonotype was picked up many times. J is TRBJ2-7 and V is TRBV29-1; TRBD1 or TRBD2 may be the D gene (5 bases each). Deletions cut 6 bases from V and 6 bases from J, with 18 bases between. CDR3 length: 13 amino acids. Looked up from germline, CDR1 is SQVTM and CDR2 is ANQGSEA. Here the CDR3 DNA reads TGCAGCGTGGAGACTGGGGGATTCTTCGAGCAGTACTTC. This sequence encodes CSVETGGFFEQYF.

Comments on this clonotype: A much more abundant neighbour one base away suggests this may be a read error. The rearrangement uses TRBV7-2 and TRBJ2-5; no clear D. The CDR3 contains 13 residues. Germline CDR1 SGHTA, CDR2 FQGNSA. Trimming removed 2 bases from V and 7 bases from J, with 11 bases in between. In DNA form, the CDR3 reads TGTGCCAGCAGCTTAAATATGAGAGGGACCCAGTACTTC. Translating it yields CASSLNMRGTQYF. Using reference TRBV7-2 and TRBJ2-5 for the parts outside the CDR3, the full variable domain is GAGVSQSPSNKVTEKGKDVELRCDPISGHTALYWYRQSLGQGLEFLIYFQGNSAPDKSGLPSDRFSAERTGGSVSTLTIQRTQQEDSAVYLCASSLNMRGTQYFGPGTRLLVL.

This clonotype was counted only a few times. The chain combines TRBV20-1 with TRBJ2-7; D perhaps matches TRBD1 (5 bases). V dropped 0 bases and J dropped 6 bases, with 12 bases sitting between them. From germline, CDR1 is DFQATT and CDR2 SNEGSKA (reference sequence). The CDR3 spans 13 residues. CDR3 sequence reads: CSARDWTRVEQYF. DNA for the CDR3: TGCAGTGCTAGAGATTGGACAAGGGTCGAGCAGTACTTC.

The sample holds many counts of this clonotype. This chain links TRBV29-1 with TRBJ2-5; TRBD2 might be the D (5 bases). The CDR3 runs 12 residues. V gave up 5 bases and J gave up 1 base, with 8 bases separating them. Germline-derived CDR1 and CDR2 are SQVTM and ANQGSEA. The CDR3 DNA reads as TGCAGCGTTCCGCGGGTCCAAGAGACCCAGTACTTC. Protein product: CSVPRVQETQYF.

This clonotype was counted ten times or more. The chain combines TRBV20-1 with TRBJ2-1; the D gene is possibly TRBD1 (6 bases). Germline V CDR1 and CDR2: DFQATT, SNEGSKA (reference sequence). The ends were cut back, 1 base at V and 4 bases at J, with 14 bases in the middle. This CDR3 contains 15 residues. CDR3 protein: CSARVLGASYNEQFF. The DNA of the CDR3 is TGCAGTGCTAGAGTACTGGGGGCTTCTTACAATGAGCAGTTCTTC.

This clonotype was picked up many times. The V and J genes are TRBV27 and TRBJ2-7, with D tentatively TRBD2 (6 bases). Germline CDR1 reads MNHEY; CDR2 reads SMNVEV (reference sequence). V was clipped by 7 bases and J by 5 bases, with 15 bases between them. CDR3 length equals 13 residues. CDR3 protein: CASTSRGSNEQYF. CDR3 coding DNA: TGTGCCAGCACAAGTCGGGGGAGCAACGAGCAGTACTTC.

The chain employs TRBV20-1 and TRBJ2-7; D is ambiguous. Trimming took 0 bases from V and 0 from J, leaving 15 bases between them. The germline V gene encodes CDR1 DFQATT and CDR2 SNEGSKA (reference sequence). This CDR3 is 16 amino acids long. The CDR3 region has the DNA TGCAGTGCTAGAGATCGCGCAGCCTATAGCTCCTACGAGCAGTACTTC. This sequence encodes CSARDRAAYSSYEQYF.

This clonotype was counted many times. This chain uses TRBV7-2 with TRBJ2-7; TRBD2 matches at 9 bases. J lost 8 bases, V lost 5 bases, and 16 bases had no gene match. The CDR3 covers 16 residues. Germline CDR1 and CDR2: SGHTA and FQGNSA. The CDR3 here is CASSDGGGSGSHKQYF. CDR3 coding DNA: TGTGCCAGCAGCGATGGTGGGGGTAGCGGGAGTCACAAGCAGTACTTC.